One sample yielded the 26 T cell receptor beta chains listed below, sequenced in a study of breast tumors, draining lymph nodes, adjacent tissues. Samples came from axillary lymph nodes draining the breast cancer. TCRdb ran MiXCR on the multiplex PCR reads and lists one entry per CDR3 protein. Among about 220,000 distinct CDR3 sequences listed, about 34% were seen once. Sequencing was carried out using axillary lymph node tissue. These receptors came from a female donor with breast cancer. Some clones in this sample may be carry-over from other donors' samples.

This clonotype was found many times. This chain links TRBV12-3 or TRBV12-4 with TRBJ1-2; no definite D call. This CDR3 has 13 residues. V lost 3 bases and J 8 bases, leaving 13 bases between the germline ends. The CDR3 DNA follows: TGTGCCAGCAGTTTTCTCCCGGGGAGAGGCTACACCTTC. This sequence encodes CASSFLPGRGYTF.

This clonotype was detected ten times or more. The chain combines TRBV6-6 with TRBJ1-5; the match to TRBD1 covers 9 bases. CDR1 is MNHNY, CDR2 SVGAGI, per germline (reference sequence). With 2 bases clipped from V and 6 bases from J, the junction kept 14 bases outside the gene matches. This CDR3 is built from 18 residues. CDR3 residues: CASSYPSTGGQGPQPQHF. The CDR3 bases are TGTGCCAGCAGTTACCCTTCGACTGGGGGACAGGGACCTCAGCCCCAGCATTTT.

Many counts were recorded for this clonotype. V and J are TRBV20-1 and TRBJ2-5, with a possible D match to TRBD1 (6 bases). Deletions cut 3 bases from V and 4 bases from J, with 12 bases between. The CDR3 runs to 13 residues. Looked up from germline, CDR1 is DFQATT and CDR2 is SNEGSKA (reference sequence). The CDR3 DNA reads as TGCAGTGCTAGTCAACAGGGTTTAGAGACCCAGTACTTC. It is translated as CSASQQGLETQYF.

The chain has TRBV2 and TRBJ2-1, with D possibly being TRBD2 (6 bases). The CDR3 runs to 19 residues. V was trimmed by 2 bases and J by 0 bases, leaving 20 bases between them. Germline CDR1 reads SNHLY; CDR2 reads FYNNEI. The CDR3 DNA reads TGTGCCAGCAGTGAAAGGGGAACTAGCTATCTAGGCTCCTACAATGAGCAGTTCTTC. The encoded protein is CASSERGTSYLGSYNEQFF.

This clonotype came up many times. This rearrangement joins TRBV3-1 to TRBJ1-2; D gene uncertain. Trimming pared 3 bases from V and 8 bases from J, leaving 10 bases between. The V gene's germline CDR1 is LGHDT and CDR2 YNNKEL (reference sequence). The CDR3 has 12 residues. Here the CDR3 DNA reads TGTGCCAGCAGCCATGTCGGTGGGGGCTACACCTTC. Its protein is CASSHVGGGYTF.

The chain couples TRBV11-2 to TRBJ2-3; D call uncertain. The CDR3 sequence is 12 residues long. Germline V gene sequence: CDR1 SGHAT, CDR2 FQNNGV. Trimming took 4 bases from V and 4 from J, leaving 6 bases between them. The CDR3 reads CASSSNSDTQYF. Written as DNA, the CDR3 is TGTGCCAGCAGCTCAAATTCAGATACGCAGTATTTT.

The CDR3 DNA is TGTGCCACCAGCATCGCCGAGGGGGGGTTGTTCTACGAGCAGTACTTC. Amino acids: CATSIAEGGLFYEQYF. The chain employs TRBV15 and TRBJ2-7; possibly TRBD2 for D (7 bases). V lost 4 bases to trimming and J lost 3 bases, with 19 bases between them. Germline CDR1 is LNHNV and CDR2 is YYDKDF (reference sequence). This CDR3 comprises 16 residues. The entire variable domain, with the rest obtained from reference TRBV15 and TRBJ2-7, is as follows: DAMVIQNPRYQVTQFGKPVTLSCSQTLNHNVMYWYQQKSSQAPKLLFHYYDKDFNNEADTPDNFQSRRPNTSFCFLDIRSPGLGDTAMYLCATSIAEGGLFYEQYFGPGTRLTVT.

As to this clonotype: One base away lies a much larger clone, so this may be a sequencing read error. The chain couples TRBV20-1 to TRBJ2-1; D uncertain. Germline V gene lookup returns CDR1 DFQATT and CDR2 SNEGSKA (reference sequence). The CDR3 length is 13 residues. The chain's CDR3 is CSARDSRYNAQFF. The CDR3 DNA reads TGCAGTGCTAGAGATAGCCGATACAATGCGCAGTTCTTC.

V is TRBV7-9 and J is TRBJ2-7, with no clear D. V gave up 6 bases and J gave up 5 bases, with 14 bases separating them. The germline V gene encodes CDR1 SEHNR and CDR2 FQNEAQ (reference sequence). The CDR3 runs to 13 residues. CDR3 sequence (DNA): TGTGCCAGCAGAATAGTCGGCAGGAACGAGCAGTACTTC. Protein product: CASRIVGRNEQYF.

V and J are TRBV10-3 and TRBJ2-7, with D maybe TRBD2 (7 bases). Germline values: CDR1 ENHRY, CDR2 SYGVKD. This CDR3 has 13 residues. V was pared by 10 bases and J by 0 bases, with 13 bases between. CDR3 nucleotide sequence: TGTGCCACTGGACAGCGGGACTCCTACGAGCAGTACTTC. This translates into CATGQRDSYEQYF.

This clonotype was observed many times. The CDR3 loop is CASSHRGRYNEQFF. The CDR3 bases are TGTGCCAGTAGCCACAGGGGGCGCTACAATGAGCAGTTCTTC. The chain recombines TRBV19 with TRBJ2-1; 9 bases align to TRBD1. The CDR3 sequence is 14 residues long. Germline assignment: CDR1 LNHDA and CDR2 SQIVND (reference sequence). The V segment lost 6 bases and the J segment 3 bases; nucleotides outside the gene matches: 3.

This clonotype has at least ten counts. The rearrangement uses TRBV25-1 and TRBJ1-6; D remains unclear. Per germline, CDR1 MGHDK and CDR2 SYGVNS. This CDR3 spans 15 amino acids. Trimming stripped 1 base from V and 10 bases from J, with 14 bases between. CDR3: CASSEWKGTNSPLHF. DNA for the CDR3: TGTGCCAGCAGTGAATGGAAGGGTACGAACTCACCCCTCCACTTT.

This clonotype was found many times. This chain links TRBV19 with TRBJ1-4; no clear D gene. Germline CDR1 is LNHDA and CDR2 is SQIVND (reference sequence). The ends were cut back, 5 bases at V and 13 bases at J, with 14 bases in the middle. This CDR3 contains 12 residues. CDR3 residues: CASSPTSGRLFF. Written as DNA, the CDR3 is TGTGCCAGTAGTCCTACCTCCGGGAGACTGTTTTTT.

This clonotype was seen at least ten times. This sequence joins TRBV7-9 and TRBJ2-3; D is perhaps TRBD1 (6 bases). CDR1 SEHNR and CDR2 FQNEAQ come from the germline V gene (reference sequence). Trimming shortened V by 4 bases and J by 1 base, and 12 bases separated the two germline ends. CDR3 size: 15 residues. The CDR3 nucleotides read TGTGCCAGCAGCTCCCCGACAGGCGGCACAGATACGCAGTATTTT. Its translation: CASSSPTGGTDTQYF.

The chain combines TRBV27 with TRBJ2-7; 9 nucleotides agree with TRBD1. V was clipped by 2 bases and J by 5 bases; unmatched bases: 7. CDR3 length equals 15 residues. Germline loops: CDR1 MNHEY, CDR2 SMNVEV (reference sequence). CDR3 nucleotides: TGTGCCAGCAGTTTAAGGACAGGGGAGCTCCACGAGCAGTACTTC. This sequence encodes CASSLRTGELHEQYF.

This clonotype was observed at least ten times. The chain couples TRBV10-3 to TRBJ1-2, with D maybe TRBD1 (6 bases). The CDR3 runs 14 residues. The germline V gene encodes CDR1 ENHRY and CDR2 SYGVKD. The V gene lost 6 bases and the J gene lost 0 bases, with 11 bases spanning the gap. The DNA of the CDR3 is TGTGCCATCAGGACAGGAGCCACTAACTATGGCTACACCTTC. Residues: CAIRTGATNYGYTF.

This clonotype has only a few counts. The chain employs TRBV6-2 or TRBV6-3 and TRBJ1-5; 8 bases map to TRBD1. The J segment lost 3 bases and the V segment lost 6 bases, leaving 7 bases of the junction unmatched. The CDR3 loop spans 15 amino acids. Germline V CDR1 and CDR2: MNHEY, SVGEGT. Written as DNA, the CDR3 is TGTGCCAGCAGCTTGGACAGGGCATACAATCAGCCCCAGCATTTT. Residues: CASSLDRAYNQPQHF.

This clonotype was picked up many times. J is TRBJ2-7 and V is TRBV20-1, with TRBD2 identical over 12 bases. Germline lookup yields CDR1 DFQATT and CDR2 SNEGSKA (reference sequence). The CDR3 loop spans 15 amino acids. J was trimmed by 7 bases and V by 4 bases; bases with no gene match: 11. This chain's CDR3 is CSATTLAGGRGEQYF. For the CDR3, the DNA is TGCAGTGCTACGACACTAGCGGGAGGCCGAGGGGAGCAGTACTTC.

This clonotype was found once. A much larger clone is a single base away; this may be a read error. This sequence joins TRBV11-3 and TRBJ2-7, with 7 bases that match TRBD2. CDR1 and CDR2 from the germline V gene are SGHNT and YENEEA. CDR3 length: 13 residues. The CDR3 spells CASSFVRDYGQYF. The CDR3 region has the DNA TGTGCCAGCAGCTTTGTGAGGGACTACGGGCAGTACTTC.

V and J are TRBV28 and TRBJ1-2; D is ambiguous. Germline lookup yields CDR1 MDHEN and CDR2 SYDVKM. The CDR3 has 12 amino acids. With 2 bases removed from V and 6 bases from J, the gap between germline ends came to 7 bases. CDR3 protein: CASSLRVDGYTF. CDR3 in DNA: TGTGCCAGCAGTTTAAGGGTCGATGGCTACACCTTC.

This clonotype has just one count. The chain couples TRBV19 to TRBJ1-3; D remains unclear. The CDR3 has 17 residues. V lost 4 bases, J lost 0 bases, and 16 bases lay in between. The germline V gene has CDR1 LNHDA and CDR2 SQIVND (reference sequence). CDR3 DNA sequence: TGTGCCAGTAGTACCGGATCCGGACGGATCTCTGGAAACACCATATATTTT. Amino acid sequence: CASSTGSGRISGNTIYF.

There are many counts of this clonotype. The CDR3 DNA reads TGTGCCAGCAGCTTAGCGTCCGGAACTGGGGCCAACGTCCTGACTTTC. Its protein is CASSLASGTGANVLTF. V and J are TRBV7-9 and TRBJ2-6; no firm D call. Germline assignment: CDR1 SEHNR and CDR2 FQNEAQ (reference sequence). V was clipped by 0 bases and J by 2 bases, with 8 bases between them. There are 16 residues in the CDR3.

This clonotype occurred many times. CDR3 bases: TGCAGTGCTAGAATCCCGGGGTTCACCTATGGCTACACCTTC. This codes for CSARIPGFTYGYTF. The V and J genes are TRBV20-1 and TRBJ1-2; D remains unclear. The CDR3 length is 14 residues. Trimming took off 2 bases at V and 4 bases at J, with 14 bases between the two ends. CDR1 and CDR2 from the germline V gene are DFQATT and SNEGSKA (reference sequence).

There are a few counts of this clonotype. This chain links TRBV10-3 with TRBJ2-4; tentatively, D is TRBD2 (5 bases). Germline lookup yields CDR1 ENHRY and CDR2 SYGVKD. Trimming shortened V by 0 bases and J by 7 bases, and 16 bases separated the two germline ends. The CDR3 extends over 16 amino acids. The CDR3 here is CAISESGLAVRNIQYF. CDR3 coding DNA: TGTGCCATCAGTGAGTCTGGCCTAGCCGTTAGGAACATTCAGTACTTC.

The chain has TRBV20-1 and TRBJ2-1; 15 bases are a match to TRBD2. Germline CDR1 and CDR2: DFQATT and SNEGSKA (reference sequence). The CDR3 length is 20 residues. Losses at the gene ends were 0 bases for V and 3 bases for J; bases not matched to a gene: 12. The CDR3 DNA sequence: TGCAGTGCTAGAGATAATAAAGGACTAGCGGGAGGGCCCTTCTACAATGAGCAGTTCTTC. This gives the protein CSARDNKGLAGGPFYNEQFF.

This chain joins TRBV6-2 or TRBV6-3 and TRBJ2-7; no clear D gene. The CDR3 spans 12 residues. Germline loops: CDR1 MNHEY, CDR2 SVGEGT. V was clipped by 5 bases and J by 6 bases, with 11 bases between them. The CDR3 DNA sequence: TGTGCCAGCAGTCCGAGAGGTTTCGAGCAGTACTTC. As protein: CASSPRGFEQYF.